This T cell receptor (beta chain) was profiled in a study of cytomegalovirus exposure and HLA in healthy donors. About the study: As released early, the data held about 85 million unique TCRs from HLA-typed donors.

Vbeta (60) and Jbeta (13) primers were used in the PCR. TCRdb's copy holds only in-frame clones and misses some; the assay was immunoSEQ multiplex PCR. This table has some 160,000 clones, 81% appearing once. Germline CDR1 is SGHRS and CDR2 is YFSETQ. This CDR3 is 14 amino acids long. This sequence originates from a man aged 45-65 years in good health and CMV-seropositive. Sequenced: PBMCs. The V call is TRBV5-1, the J call TRBJ2-5, with 8 bases fitting TRBD1. The J call is uncertain, as TRBJ2-7 better fits the DNA end. CDR3 residues: CASSLEDRDYEQYF. CDR3 DNA: TGCGCCAGCAGCTTGGAGGACAGGGACTACGAGCAGTACTTC.